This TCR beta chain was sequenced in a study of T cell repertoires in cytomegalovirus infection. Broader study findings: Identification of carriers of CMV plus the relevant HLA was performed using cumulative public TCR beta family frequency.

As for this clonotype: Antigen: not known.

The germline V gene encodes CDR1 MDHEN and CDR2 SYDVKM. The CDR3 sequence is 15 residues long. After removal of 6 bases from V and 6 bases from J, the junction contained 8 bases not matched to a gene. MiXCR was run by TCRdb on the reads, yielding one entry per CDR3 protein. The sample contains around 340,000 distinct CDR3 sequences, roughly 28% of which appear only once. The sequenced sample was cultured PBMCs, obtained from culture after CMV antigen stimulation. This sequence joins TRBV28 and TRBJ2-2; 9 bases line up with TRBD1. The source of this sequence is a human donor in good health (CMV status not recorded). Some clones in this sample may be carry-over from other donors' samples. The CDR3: CASSGGTGISGELFF. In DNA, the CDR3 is TGTGCCAGCAGCGGAGGGACAGGGATTTCCGGGGAGCTGTTTTTT.